Sequencing of this T cell receptor (beta chain) was carried out in a study of OX40 agonist ivuxolimab in advanced cancers. V was shortened by 0 bases and J by 7 bases, with 12 bases between the two germline ends. The CDR3 consists of 15 residues. Germline loops: CDR1 LNHDA, CDR2 SQIVND (reference sequence). TCRdb keeps only in-frame clones here, not all; method: immunoSEQ multiplex PCR. The sample lists 90,000 to 95,000 clones, about 89% occurring once. Broader study findings: Some patients who did not respond also had low normalized T-cell clonal expansion. Patients with a partial response at 0.1-3.0 mg/kg had among the lowest clonal expansion. Relative to CD4+, CD8+ T cells held more expanded clones on average.

On this clone itself: Antigen specificity is unknown.

The origin of this receptor is an adult with an advanced solid tumor such as melanoma, head and neck, liver or kidney cancer. The rearrangement uses TRBV19 and TRBJ1-4; D gene unclear. Sequenced here: CD4+ or CD8+ T cells sorted from blood, sampled in a trial of the OX40 agonist ivuxolimab. CDR3 bases: TGTGCCAGTAGTATAGATCGCTCTGTTTCTGAAAAACTGTTTTTT. Protein: CASSIDRSVSEKLFF.